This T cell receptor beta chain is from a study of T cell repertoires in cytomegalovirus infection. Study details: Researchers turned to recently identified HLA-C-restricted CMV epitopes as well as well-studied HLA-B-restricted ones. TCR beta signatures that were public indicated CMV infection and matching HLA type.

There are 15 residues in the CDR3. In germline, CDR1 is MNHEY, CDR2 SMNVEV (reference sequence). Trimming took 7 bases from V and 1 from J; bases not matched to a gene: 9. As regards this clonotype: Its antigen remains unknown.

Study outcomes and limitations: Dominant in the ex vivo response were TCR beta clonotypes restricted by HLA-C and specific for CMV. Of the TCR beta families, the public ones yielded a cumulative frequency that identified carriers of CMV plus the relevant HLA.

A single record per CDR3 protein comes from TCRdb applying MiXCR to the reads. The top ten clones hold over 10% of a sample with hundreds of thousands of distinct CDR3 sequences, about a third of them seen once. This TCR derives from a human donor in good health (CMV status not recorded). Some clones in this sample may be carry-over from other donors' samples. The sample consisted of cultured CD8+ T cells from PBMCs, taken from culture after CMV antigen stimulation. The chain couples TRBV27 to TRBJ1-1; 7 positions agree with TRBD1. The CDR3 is CASTPTGRKNTEAFF. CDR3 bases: TGTGCCAGCACTCCGACAGGGAGGAAGAACACTGAAGCTTTCTTT.